The following is a T cell receptor beta chain sequence with its context. Its antigen is currently unknown. The study sequenced TCR beta in blood CD8+ and CD4+ T cells. TEMRA cells were FACS-enriched, and CD8+ and CD4+ T cells were isolated negatively. An amount of RNA that ranged from roughly 0.5 to 1 ug was reverse transcribed with random hexamers. TCR beta CDR3 was amplified by immunoSEQ multiplex PCR. This amplification extended across 54 Vbeta and 13 Jbeta segments. Using its own MiXCR run on the immunoSEQ multiplex PCR reads, TCRdb lists one record per CDR3 protein. The repertoire holds about 300,000 distinct CDR3 sequences, with about nine tenths as singletons. The V gene's germline CDR1 is LGHDT and CDR2 YNNKEL (reference sequence). The CDR3 runs 16 residues. V lost 1 base to trimming and J lost 2 bases, with 12 bases between them. These data originate in a study of CD8 T cells in Susac syndrome.

General study results and limits: A relatively small number of individuals underwent TCR sequencing and HLA analysis.

The source is a human donor with multiple sclerosis. The genes are TRBV3-1 and TRBJ1-3; D not certain. The sample was CD8+ T cells from PBMCs. Written as DNA, the CDR3 is TGTGCCAGCAGCCAAGGCAGTGGGGAAGCTGGAAACACCATATATTTT. This encodes CASSQGSGEAGNTIYF.